These T cell receptor beta chains were read from a single sample in a study of Graves' ophthalmopathy and Graves' hyperthyroidism. TCRdb independently ran MiXCR on the multiplex PCR reads; one entry per CDR3 protein. In the table there are hundreds of thousands of distinct CDR3 sequences, 15% of which are singletons. Source material: peripheral blood. These receptors were taken from a woman younger than 35 with stable Graves' hyperthyroidism. CDR3s include the opening cysteine and the closing phenylalanine or tryptophan. Each record gives: clone size, V gene, J gene, D gene, CDR3 protein, CDR3 DNA. A D gene is named only where the DNA matches it firmly. The size field is filled for only some rows; it gives once, few, many or a size class.

many	TRBV27	TRBJ1-2	NA	CASSPLHGNYGYTF	TGTGCCAGCAGTCCCCTCCACGGCAACTATGGCTACACCTTC
many	TRBV6-1	TRBJ2-5	NA	CASSPGGSGETQYF	TGTGCCAGCAGCCCAGGGGGTAGCGGGGAGACCCAGTACTTC
many	TRBV6-1	TRBJ1-6	TRBD1	CASTELDRGFSPLHF	TGTGCCAGCACCGAGTTGGACAGGGGATTTTCACCCCTCCACTTT
many	TRBV10-2	TRBJ1-6	NA	CASSEFTGRYGSPLHF	TGCGCCAGCAGTGAGTTTACAGGGCGCTACGGTTCACCCCTCCACTTT
many	TRBV11-2	TRBJ1-2	NA	CASSPIAGGKGNYGYTF	TGTGCCAGCAGTCCCATCGCCGGGGGGAAAGGGAACTATGGCTACACCTTC
many	TRBV20-1	TRBJ2-7	NA	CSARRPGLLYEQYF	TGCAGTGCTAGACGGCCAGGGCTATTATACGAGCAGTACTTC
many	TRBV6-1	TRBJ1-6	NA	CASSEAWGSPLHF	TGTGCCAGCAGTGAAGCGTGGGGTTCACCCCTCCACTTT
many	TRBV6-2/TRBV6-3	TRBJ1-2	NA	CAARGDRLYGYTF	TGTGCCGCAAGGGGGGATCGTCTCTATGGCTACACCTTC
many	TRBV5-1	TRBJ1-1	NA	CASSLTAVRTEAFF	TGCGCCAGCAGCTTGACAGCTGTACGAACTGAAGCTTTCTTT
many	TRBV10-3	TRBJ2-5	NA	CAISEVRQETQYF	TGTGCCATCAGTGAGGTTCGGCAAGAGACCCAGTACTTC
NA	TRBV6-1	TRBJ2-5	TRBD2	CASSDGGGKQETQYF	TGTGCCAGCAGTGACGGCGGGGGGAAACAAGAGACCCAGTACTTC
many	TRBV12-3/TRBV12-4	TRBJ1-5	NA	CASSPRDGYQPQHF	TGTGCCAGCAGTCCCCGGGACGGATATCAGCCCCAGCATTTT
NA	TRBV4-1	TRBJ1-5	NA	CASSPPRPAGPQHF	TGCGCCAGCAGCCCTCCCCGCCCGGCGGGGCCCCAGCATTTT
few	TRBV4-1	TRBJ1-1	NA	CASSHPQGLDYEAFF	TGCGCCAGCAGCCATCCCCAGGGGCTAGACTATGAAGCTTTCTTT
NA	TRBV4-1	TRBJ2-7	NA	CASSQAWAADYEQYF	TGCGCCAGCAGCCAAGCGTGGGCAGCCGACTACGAGCAGTACTTC
NA	TRBV30	TRBJ2-7	NA	CAWTVGATYEQYF	TGTGCCTGGACCGTGGGGGCAACCTACGAGCAGTACTTC
many	TRBV19	TRBJ1-1	TRBD1	CASSNSRQGAEAFF	TGTGCCAGTAGTAACTCAAGACAGGGAGCTGAAGCTTTCTTT
many	TRBV18	TRBJ2-5	NA	CASSPYHRETQYF	TGTGCCAGCTCACCATACCACAGAGAGACCCAGTACTTC